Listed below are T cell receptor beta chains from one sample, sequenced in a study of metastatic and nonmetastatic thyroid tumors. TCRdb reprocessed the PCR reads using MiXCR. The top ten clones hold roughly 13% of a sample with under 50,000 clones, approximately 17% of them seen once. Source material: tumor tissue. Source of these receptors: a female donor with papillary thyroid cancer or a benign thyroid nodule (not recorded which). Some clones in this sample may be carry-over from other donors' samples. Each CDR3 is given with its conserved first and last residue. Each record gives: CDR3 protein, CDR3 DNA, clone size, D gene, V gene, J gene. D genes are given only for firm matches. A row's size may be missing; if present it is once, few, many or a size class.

CASSHLNGGTGELFF,TGTGCCAGCAGTCACCTCAATGGTGGCACCGGGGAGCTGTTTTTT,few,NA,TRBV6-2/TRBV6-3,TRBJ2-2
CASSWLGEWTEQYF,TGCGCCAGCAGCTGGCTCGGGGAATGGACCGAGCAGTACTTC,many,NA,TRBV5-1,TRBJ2-7
CSAPRGQGQGSETQYF,TGCAGTGCCCCAAGAGGTCAGGGACAGGGGTCAGAGACCCAGTACTTC,many,TRBD1,TRBV20-1,TRBJ2-5
CASSFLKGSNQPQHF,TGTGCCAGCAGCTTTTTGAAAGGGAGCAATCAGCCCCAGCATTTT,NA,NA,TRBV7-2,TRBJ1-5
CSSGGQVSNTGELFF,TGCAGTTCAGGGGGTCAGGTGTCCAACACCGGGGAGCTGTTTTTT,NA,TRBD1,TRBV20-1,TRBJ2-2
CASSMGGNYGYTF,TGTGCCAGTAGTATGGGGGGTAACTATGGCTACACCTTC,many,NA,TRBV19,TRBJ1-2
CASSYSTQGNTIYF,TGTGCCAGCAGTTACTCGACCCAAGGAAACACCATATATTTT,many,NA,TRBV6-5,TRBJ1-3
CSASTGGEEKLFF,TGCAGTGCCTCGACGGGGGGCGAGGAAAAACTGTTTTTT,NA,NA,TRBV20-1,TRBJ1-4
CASRRAVGVKTEAFF,TGTGCCAGCAGAAGGGCGGTGGGGGTGAAGACTGAAGCTTTCTTT,many,NA,TRBV7-2,TRBJ1-1
CASSPQGQDRNYGYTF,TGTGCCAGCTCACCTCAAGGACAGGATCGAAACTATGGCTACACCTTC,many,TRBD1,TRBV18,TRBJ1-2
CASSLQGPKTYEQYF,TGTGCCAGCAGTTTACAGGGACCAAAAACCTACGAGCAGTACTTC,many,NA,TRBV27,TRBJ2-7
CASSPLQGPYEQYF,TGTGCCAGCAGCCCTCTCCAGGGACCCTACGAGCAGTACTTC,NA,NA,TRBV7-8,TRBJ2-7
CASSQDLGNQPQHF,TGTGCCAGCAGCCAAGATCTAGGGAATCAGCCCCAGCATTTT,NA,NA,TRBV4-2,TRBJ1-5
CASSSGQGSVYEQFF,TGCGCCAGCAGCTCCGGACAGGGTTCCGTTTATGAGCAGTTCTTC,NA,TRBD1,TRBV5-1,TRBJ2-1
CASSSPCGGNYCYTF,TGTGCCAGCAGCTCCCCCTGTGGGGGTAACTATTGCTACACCTTC,NA,NA,TRBV7-2,TRBJ1-2
CSCSSTLHSNQPQHF,TGTTCCTGCAGCTCTACATTACATAGCAATCAGCCCCAGCATTTT,once,NA,TRBV5-6,TRBJ1-5
CASSDRGLSGELFF,TGCGCCAGCTCCGACAGGGGGCTTTCCGGGGAGCTGTTTTTT,many,TRBD1,TRBV10-1,TRBJ2-2
CASSLDGIYEQYF,TGCGCCAGCAGCTTGGACGGAATATACGAGCAGTACTTC,NA,NA,TRBV5-1,TRBJ2-7
CASSNYRDPGELFF,TGTGCCAGTAGTAACTACAGGGATCCCGGGGAGCTGTTTTTT,medium-sized,NA,TRBV19,TRBJ2-2
CAWEKTGELFF,TGTGCCTGGGAAAAAACCGGGGAGCTGTTTTTT,NA,NA,TRBV30,TRBJ2-2
CSGQRGQGSYNEQFF,TGCAGTGGACAACGTGGACAGGGTTCCTACAATGAGCAGTTCTTC,many,TRBD1,TRBV20-1,TRBJ2-1
CASSFHHSSSYGYTF,TGCGCCAGCAGCTTCCACCACAGTTCCAGCTATGGCTACACCTTC,many,NA,TRBV5-1,TRBJ1-2
CASSEAHFYGYTF,TGTGCCAGCAGTGAAGCACATTTCTATGGCTACACCTTC,many,NA,TRBV6-1,TRBJ1-2
CASSTDSHQPQHF,TGTGCCAGCAGTACTGACAGCCATCAGCCCCAGCATTTT,NA,NA,TRBV6-2/TRBV6-3,TRBJ1-5
CATGTGGGTLNYEQYF,TGCGCCACCGGGACAGGGGGCGGGACTCTAAACTACGAGCAGTACTTC,few,TRBD1,TRBV10-1,TRBJ2-7
CASSLDGGIGNTGELFF,TGTGCCAGCAGCTTAGATGGCGGGATAGGGAACACCGGGGAGCTGTTTTTT,NA,NA,TRBV11-2,TRBJ2-2
CATSRDQVVSGNTIYF,TGCGCCACCAGCAGAGATCAGGTTGTCTCTGGAAACACCATATATTTT,few,NA,TRBV15,TRBJ1-3
CSARGGLADTSYEQYF,TGCAGTGCTAGAGGTGGACTAGCGGATACCTCCTACGAGCAGTACTTC,many,TRBD2,TRBV20-1,TRBJ2-7
CASSGRRNTGELFF,TGTGCCAGCAGTGGGCGTCGGAACACCGGGGAGCTGTTTTTT,many,NA,TRBV28,TRBJ2-2
CASRRWQASSYEQYF,TGCGCCAGCAGAAGGTGGCAAGCCAGCTCCTACGAGCAGTACTTC,NA,NA,TRBV6-1,TRBJ2-7
CASSMGWDRRFF,TGTGCCAGTAGTATGGGATGGGACAGGAGGTTCTTC,few,TRBD1,TRBV19,TRBJ2-1
CASSQWGQGSGTGELFF,TGTGCCAGCAGCCAATGGGGACAGGGGAGTGGCACCGGGGAGCTGTTTTTT,many,TRBD1,TRBV3-1,TRBJ2-2
CASSFTGAGNQPQHF,TGTGCCAGCAGTTTCACAGGGGCTGGCAATCAGCCCCAGCATTTT,few,TRBD1,TRBV6-5,TRBJ1-5
CASSLQRTYEQYF,TGTGCCAGCAGCTTACAGCGAACCTACGAGCAGTACTTC,many,NA,TRBV7-6,TRBJ2-7
CASRAAVYTGDLFF,TGTGCCAGCAGAGCCGCAGTGTACACCGGGGATCTGTTTTTT,few,NA,TRBV12-3/TRBV12-4,TRBJ2-2
CASIVGTSVYEQYF,TGCGCCAGCATCGTCGGGACATCAGTCTACGAGCAGTACTTC,few,NA,TRBV5-1,TRBJ2-7
CSSIIRTGAEQYF,TGTTCCAGCATAATACGGACGGGGGCCGAGCAGTACTTC,NA,NA,TRBV6-1,TRBJ2-7
CASSYRLGEQYF,TGTGCCAGCAGTTACCGTCTGGGTGAGCAGTACTTC,few,NA,TRBV6-5,TRBJ2-7
CASSPLRGDYGYTF,TGTGCCAGCAGCCCACTACGGGGGGACTATGGCTACACCTTC,many,NA,TRBV3-1,TRBJ1-2
CSAAHPGDSQGAEAFF,TGCAGTGCTGCCCACCCAGGGGACTCCCAAGGAGCTGAAGCTTTCTTT,many,NA,TRBV20-1,TRBJ1-1
CSVPGDSSYEQYF,TGCAGCGTTCCTGGGGACTCGAGTTACGAGCAGTACTTC,few,NA,TRBV29-1,TRBJ2-7
CASSPGGTYYGYTF,TGCGCCAGCAGCCCCGGGGGGACTTACTATGGCTACACCTTC,many,NA,TRBV5-1,TRBJ1-2